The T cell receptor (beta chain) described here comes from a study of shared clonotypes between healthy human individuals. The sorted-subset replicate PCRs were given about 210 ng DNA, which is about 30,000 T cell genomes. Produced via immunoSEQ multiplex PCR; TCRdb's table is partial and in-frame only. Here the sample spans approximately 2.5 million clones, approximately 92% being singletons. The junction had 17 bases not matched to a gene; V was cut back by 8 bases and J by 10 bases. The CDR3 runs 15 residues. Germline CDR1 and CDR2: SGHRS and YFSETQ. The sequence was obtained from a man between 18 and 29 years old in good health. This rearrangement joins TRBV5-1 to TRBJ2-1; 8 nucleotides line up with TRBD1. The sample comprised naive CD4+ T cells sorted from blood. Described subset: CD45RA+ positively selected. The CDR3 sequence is CASNPGQVINREQFF. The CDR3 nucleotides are TGCGCCAGTAACCCGGGACAGGTTATAAACCGCGAGCAGTTCTTC.